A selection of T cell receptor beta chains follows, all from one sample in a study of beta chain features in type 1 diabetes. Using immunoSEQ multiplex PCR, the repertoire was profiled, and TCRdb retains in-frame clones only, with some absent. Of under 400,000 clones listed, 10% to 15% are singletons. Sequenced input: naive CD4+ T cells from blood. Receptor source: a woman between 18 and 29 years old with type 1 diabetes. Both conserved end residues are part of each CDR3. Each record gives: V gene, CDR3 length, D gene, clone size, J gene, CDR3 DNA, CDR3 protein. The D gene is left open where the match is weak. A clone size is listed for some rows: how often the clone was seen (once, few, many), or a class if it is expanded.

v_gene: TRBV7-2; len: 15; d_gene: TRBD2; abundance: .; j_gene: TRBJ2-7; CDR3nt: TGTGCCAGCAGCTTAAGGGAGGGAACCCCGCCTGGGCAGTACTTC; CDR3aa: CASSLREGTPPGQYF
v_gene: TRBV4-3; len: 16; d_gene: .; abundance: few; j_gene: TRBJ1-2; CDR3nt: TGCGCCAGCAGCGTAAGGGGGAACAGTCGGGTGGATGGCTACACCTTC; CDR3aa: CASSVRGNSRVDGYTF
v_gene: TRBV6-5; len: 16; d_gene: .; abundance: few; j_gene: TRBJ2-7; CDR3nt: TGTGCCAGCAGTTTTACCATCGTTAGGAGCTCCTACGAGCAGTACTTC; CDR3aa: CASSFTIVRSSYEQYF
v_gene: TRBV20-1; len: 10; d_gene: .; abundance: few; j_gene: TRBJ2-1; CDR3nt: TGCAGTGCTAGTAGTAGTGAGCAGTTCTTC; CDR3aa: CSASSSEQFF
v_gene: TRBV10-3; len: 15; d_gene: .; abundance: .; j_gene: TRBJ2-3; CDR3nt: TGTGCCATCAGTGGTCAGGGGGGCGCGACAGATACGCAGTATTTT; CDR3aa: CAISGQGGATDTQYF
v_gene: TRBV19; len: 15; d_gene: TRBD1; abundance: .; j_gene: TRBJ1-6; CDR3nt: TGTGCCAGTAGTATCTTAGACAGGGATGGTTCACCCCTCCACTTT; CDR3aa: CASSILDRDGSPLHF
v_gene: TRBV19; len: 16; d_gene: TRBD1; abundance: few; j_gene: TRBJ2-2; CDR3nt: TGTGCCAGTAGTCCTCCGGGACAGGGAGTATCCGGGGAGCTGTTTTTT; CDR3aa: CASSPPGQGVSGELFF
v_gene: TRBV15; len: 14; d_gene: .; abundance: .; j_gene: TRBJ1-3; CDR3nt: TGTGCCACCAGCAGAGACAGGGGAAGAAACACCATATATTTT; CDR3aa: CATSRDRGRNTIYF
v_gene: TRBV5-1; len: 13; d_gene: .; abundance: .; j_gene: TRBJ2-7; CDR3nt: TGCGCCAGCAGCTTGGCGGGAGTAAACGAGCAGTACTTC; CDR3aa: CASSLAGVNEQYF
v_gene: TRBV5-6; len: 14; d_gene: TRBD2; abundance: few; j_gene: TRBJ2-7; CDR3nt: TGTGCCAGCAGCCGGACTAGCTCGATCGGGGAGCAGTACTTC; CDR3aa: CASSRTSSIGEQYF
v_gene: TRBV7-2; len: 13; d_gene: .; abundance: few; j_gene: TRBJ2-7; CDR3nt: TGTGCCAGCAGCTTAGGGGCAGGCTACGAGCAGTACTTC; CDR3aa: CASSLGAGYEQYF
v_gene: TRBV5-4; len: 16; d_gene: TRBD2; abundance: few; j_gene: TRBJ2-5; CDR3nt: TGTGCCAGCAGCGCGACCCGGGGGGGCTGGGGTGAGACCCAGTACTTC; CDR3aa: CASSATRGGWGETQYF
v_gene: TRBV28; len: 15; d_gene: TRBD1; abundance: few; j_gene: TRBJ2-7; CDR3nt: TGTGCCAGCAGAATAACAGGGACAGGGGGTTACGAGCAGTACTTC; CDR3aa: CASRITGTGGYEQYF
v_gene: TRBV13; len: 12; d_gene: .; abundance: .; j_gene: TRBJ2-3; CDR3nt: TGTGCCAGCAGCATCACAAGAGATACGCAGTATTTT; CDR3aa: CASSITRDTQYF
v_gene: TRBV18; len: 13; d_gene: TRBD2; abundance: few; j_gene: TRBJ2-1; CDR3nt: TGTGCCAGCTCATCACTGCGGGAGAATGAGCAGTTCTTC; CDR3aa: CASSSLRENEQFF
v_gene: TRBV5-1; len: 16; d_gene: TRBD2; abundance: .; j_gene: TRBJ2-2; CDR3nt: TGCGCCAGCAGCTTTCTAGCGGGGGCGAACACCGGGGAGCTGTTTTTT; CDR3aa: CASSFLAGANTGELFF
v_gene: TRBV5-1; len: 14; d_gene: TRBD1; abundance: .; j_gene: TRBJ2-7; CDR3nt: TGCGCCAGCAGCTTGGAAGGGGGCTCGAGCGAGCAGTACTTC; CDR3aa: CASSLEGGSSEQYF
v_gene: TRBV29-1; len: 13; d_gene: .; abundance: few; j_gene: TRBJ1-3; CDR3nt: TGCAGCGCAGTTGGTACGTTTGGAAACACCATATATTTT; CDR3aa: CSAVGTFGNTIYF